These 21 T cell receptor beta chains were all obtained from the same sample, sequenced in a study of cytomegalovirus exposure and HLA in healthy donors. Amplification used 60 Vbeta primers and 13 Jbeta primers. Produced via immunoSEQ multiplex PCR; TCRdb's table is partial and in-frame only. The sample includes about 160,000 clones, about 85% seen only once; the top ten take roughly 2.2%. The material sequenced was PBMCs. These TCRs come from a man aged 18 to 35 in good health and CMV-seropositive.

This clone was counted between two and nine times. The chain uses TRBV5-4 and TRBJ1-1, with a weak D call TRBD1 (6 bases). V was clipped by 3 bases and J by 1 base, with 10 bases between them. Germline V lookup: CDR1 SGHNT, CDR2 YYREEE (reference sequence). The CDR3 covers 14 residues. The CDR3 DNA is TGTGCCAGCAGCTCGACACAGGGGAACACTGAAGCTTTCTTT. Translating gives CASSSTQGNTEAFF.

This chain uses TRBV15 with TRBJ1-6, with 9 bases fitting TRBD1. J lost 7 bases, V lost 0 bases, and 10 bases had no gene match. Germline V CDR1 and CDR2: LNHNV, YYDKDF (reference sequence). The CDR3 has 18 amino acids. CDR3 in amino acids: CATSRDKLRDRVNSPLHF. The CDR3 nucleotides are TGTGCCACCAGCAGAGATAAGTTAAGGGACAGGGTCAATTCACCCCTCCACTTT.

The chain is built from TRBV5-4 and TRBJ2-5; maybe TRBD2 (7 bases). V lost 0 bases and J 2 bases, leaving 11 bases between the germline ends. The V gene's germline CDR1 is SGHNT and CDR2 YYREEE (reference sequence). This CDR3 has 15 residues. The CDR3 nucleotides are TGTGCCAGCAGCTTGGGCGGGGGCAAGCAAGAGACCCAGTACTTC. Its protein is CASSLGGGKQETQYF.

The V call is TRBV7-9, the J call TRBJ2-1, with 8 bases lining up with TRBD1. Per germline, CDR1 SEHNR and CDR2 FQNEAQ (reference sequence). The ends lost 1 base at V and 15 bases at J; junction bases unmatched: 5. CDR3 length equals 12 residues. The CDR3 DNA reads as TGTGCCAGCAGCTTAGGGGACAGGAGTGGGTTCTTC. Translation: CASSLGDRSGFF.

A note on this clone: At one end the junction does not follow the germline gene, possibly because of a read error. The J gene is TRBJ2-4, the V gene TRBV4-1; tentative D call: TRBD2 (6 bases). The CDR3 covers 21 residues. The V gene's germline CDR1 is MGHRA and CDR2 YSYEKL. The CDR3 region is CASSQEGGTDISDSAKNSQYF. As DNA, the CDR3 is TGCGCCAGCAGCCAAGAGGGCGGGACGGACATTTCCGATTCAGCCAAAAACAGTCAGTACTTC.

V usage is TRBV5-1 and J usage is TRBJ2-3; 7 bases fit TRBD1. CDR3 length: 15 amino acids. The trim removed 0 bases at V and 6 bases at J, leaving 7 bases unmatched. The germline V gene has CDR1 SGHRS and CDR2 YFSETQ. Here the CDR3 reads CASSLAGDSLDTQYF. The CDR3 DNA is TGCGCCAGCAGCTTGGCAGGGGACAGTCTGGATACGCAGTATTTT.

This clone was found once. This chain connects TRBV9 to TRBJ2-2; tentative D call: TRBD2 (6 bases). Germline V gene data show CDR1 as SGDLS and CDR2 as YYNGEE. V gave up 3 bases and J gave up 0 bases, with 9 bases separating them. This CDR3 spans 15 amino acids. The CDR3 here is CASSGDFSNTGELFF. Written as DNA, the CDR3 is TGTGCCAGCAGCGGGGACTTTTCGAACACCGGGGAGCTGTTTTTT.

This chain joins TRBV7-2 and TRBJ1-2; TRBD1 matches 10 bases. The CDR3 is 18 amino acids. The germline CDR1 and CDR2 sequences are SGHTA and FQGNSA. V was pared by 4 bases and J by 1 base, with 12 bases of the junction left unmatched. This CDR3 is CASSYVPGQGTLNYGYTF. As DNA, the CDR3 is TGTGCCAGCAGCTACGTCCCGGGACAGGGGACGCTTAACTATGGCTACACCTTC.

The chain joins TRBV6-5 to TRBJ1-1; a possible D gene is TRBD1 (6 bases). With 7 bases removed from V and 5 bases from J, the gap between germline ends came to 17 bases. The CDR3 runs to 14 residues. Germline V lookup: CDR1 MNHEY, CDR2 SVGAGI. The CDR3 nucleotides are TGTGCCAGCACCCCGGACAGAATTGCTACTGAAGCTTTCTTT. Residues: CASTPDRIATEAFF.

The chain employs TRBV9 and TRBJ2-3; TRBD2 might be the D (6 bases). Germline-derived CDR1 and CDR2 are SGDLS and YYNGEE. Between the trimmed V and J ends, which lost 1 base and 2 bases, there was a span of 14 bases. The CDR3 spans 16 residues. DNA of the CDR3: TGTGCCAGCAGCGTACTTGCGGGGACGAACACAGATACGCAGTATTTT. It yields the protein CASSVLAGTNTDTQYF.

The V gene is TRBV30, the J gene TRBJ1-6, with 7 bases fitting TRBD1. This CDR3 is 14 amino acids long. Trimming removed 5 bases from V and 7 bases from J; junction bases left unmatched: 8. In germline, CDR1 is GTSNPN, CDR2 SVGIG (reference sequence). CDR3: CAWHSGTANSPLHF. CDR3 bases: TGTGCCTGGCATTCTGGGACAGCGAATTCACCCCTCCACTTT.

The V gene is TRBV27, the J gene TRBJ1-6; D gene uncertain. The CDR3 totals 16 residues. Looked up from germline, CDR1 is MNHEY and CDR2 is SMNVEV (reference sequence). Trimming cost V 2 bases and J 7 bases, with 15 bases left between them. CDR3 coding DNA: TGTGCCAGCAGTTTACCCTCAGTATTCGGGAATTCACCCCTCCACTTT. Amino acid sequence: CASSLPSVFGNSPLHF.

This rearrangement joins TRBV7-9 to TRBJ2-7, with 8 bases fitting TRBD1. CDR3 length: 15 amino acids. With V trimmed by 2 bases and J by 2 bases, 5 bases remained unmatched. The germline V gene has CDR1 SEHNR and CDR2 FQNEAQ (reference sequence). Here the CDR3 DNA reads TGTGCCAGCAGCTTATCCGGGACAGGAGCCTACGAGCAGTACTTC. Amino acid sequence: CASSLSGTGAYEQYF.

The genes are TRBV27 and TRBJ1-1, with D unresolved. Germline CDR1 MNHEY, CDR2 SMNVEV (reference sequence). V shed 2 bases and J shed 4 bases, with 11 bases lying between them. This CDR3 contains 14 residues. This CDR3 is CASSLTAERTEAFF. The CDR3 DNA follows: TGTGCCAGCAGTTTAACCGCAGAACGCACTGAAGCTTTCTTT.

About this clone itself: The conserved phenylalanine or tryptophan is not found at the CDR3 terminus, so this likely reflects a read error. The chain carries TRBV27 and TRBJ1-2; a possible D gene is TRBD1 (6 bases). Germline-derived CDR1 and CDR2 are MNHEY and SMNVEV (reference sequence). The CDR3 spans 15 residues. Trimming left V 8 bases short and J 2 bases short, with 18 bases between. CDR3 nucleotides: TGTGCCAGCGGGGAGCGGCAGGGGCAAAACTATGGCTACACCCTC. This sequence encodes CASGERQGQNYGYTL.

The CDR3, as DNA: TGTGCCAGCAGCGCCGTAGGGGCCTACGAGCAGTACTTC. It specifies CASSAVGAYEQYF. The rearrangement uses TRBV13 and TRBJ2-7; maybe TRBD1 (5 bases). The CDR3 contains 13 residues. With 5 bases removed from V and 2 bases from J, the gap between germline ends came to 10 bases. Germline CDR1 reads PRHDT; CDR2 reads FYEKMQ (reference sequence). Variable domain in full (rest from reference TRBV13 and TRBJ2-7): AAGVIQSPRHLIKEKRETATLKCYPIPRHDTVYWYQQGPGQDPQFLISFYEKMQSDKGSIPDRFSAQQFSDYHSELNMSSLELGDSALYFCASSAVGAYEQYFGPGTRLTVT.

The chain uses TRBV11-2 and TRBJ2-3, with TRBD2 as a possible D gene (5 bases). V was pared by 8 bases and J by 0 bases, with 15 bases between. The CDR3 loop spans 15 amino acids. Germline-derived CDR1 and CDR2 are SGHAT and FQNNGV. CDR3 in DNA: TGTGCCAGCGGGAAGGACGGGATGAGCACAGATACGCAGTATTTT. Amino acids: CASGKDGMSTDTQYF.

The chain couples TRBV2 to TRBJ2-5; 9 nucleotides match TRBD2. CDR3 length equals 13 residues. V dropped 6 bases and J dropped 7; count of bases not matched to a gene: 6. The V gene's germline CDR1 is SNHLY and CDR2 FYNNEI. The CDR3 region is CASSLGGGGTQYF. The CDR3 DNA follows: TGTGCCAGCAGCTTGGGCGGGGGGGGGACCCAGTACTTC.

V is TRBV18 and J is TRBJ2-7, with D possibly TRBD1 on 5 matching bases. V lost 3 bases and J 3 bases, leaving 15 bases between the germline ends. Germline CDR1 KGHSH, CDR2 LQKENI. The CDR3 extends over 15 amino acids. The CDR3 spells CASSPPIGAVYEQYF. The CDR3 coding sequence is TGTGCCAGCTCACCGCCGATAGGGGCAGTCTACGAGCAGTACTTC.

The chain couples TRBV4-3 to TRBJ2-1; D possibly corresponds to TRBD1 (6 bases). This CDR3 region has 16 residues. CDR1 is LGHNA and CDR2 is YSLEER in the germline V gene. With 1 base removed from V and 6 bases from J, the gap between germline ends came to 16 bases. CDR3 DNA sequence: TGCGCCAGCAGCCAAGTTTTGTCAGGGGCCCGCAATGAGCAGTTCTTC. Its protein product is CASSQVLSGARNEQFF.

Notes on this clone: The junction differs from germline at one of its ends, possibly a read error. The chain carries TRBV7-7 and TRBJ2-1, with 7 bases fitting TRBD1. In germline, CDR1 is SSHAT, CDR2 FNYEAQ (reference sequence). This CDR3 has 14 amino acids. This CDR3 reads CASSLAGGHNEQFF. DNA of the CDR3: TGTGCTAGCAGCTTAGCAGGGGGTCACAATGAGCAGTTCTTC.